Listed here is a single T cell receptor beta chain. What it binds is unknown. This PCR relied on a set of 60 Vbeta primers and 13 Jbeta primers. Assay: immunoSEQ multiplex PCR; the TCRdb copy retains only in-frame clones and omits some. This table has about 190,000 clones, roughly 80% appearing once. This sample stems from a study of cytomegalovirus exposure and HLA in healthy donors. Study outcomes and limitations: Presence/absence analyses treated sequencing depth as roughly uniform across donors. An observed cluster of highly shared sequence variants was recorded as a likely sequencing artifact.

Germline loops: CDR1 SGHTA, CDR2 FQGNSA. Trimming pared 2 bases from V and 11 bases from J, leaving 9 bases between. The CDR3 has 11 residues. The receptor was isolated from a woman under 40 in good health and CMV-seropositive. Sequences were obtained from PBMCs. The V gene is TRBV7-2, the J gene TRBJ1-1; possibly TRBD1 for D (6 bases). The CDR3 protein is CASSLRGYAFF. CDR3 sequence (DNA): TGTGCCAGCAGCTTAAGGGGGTACGCTTTCTTT.